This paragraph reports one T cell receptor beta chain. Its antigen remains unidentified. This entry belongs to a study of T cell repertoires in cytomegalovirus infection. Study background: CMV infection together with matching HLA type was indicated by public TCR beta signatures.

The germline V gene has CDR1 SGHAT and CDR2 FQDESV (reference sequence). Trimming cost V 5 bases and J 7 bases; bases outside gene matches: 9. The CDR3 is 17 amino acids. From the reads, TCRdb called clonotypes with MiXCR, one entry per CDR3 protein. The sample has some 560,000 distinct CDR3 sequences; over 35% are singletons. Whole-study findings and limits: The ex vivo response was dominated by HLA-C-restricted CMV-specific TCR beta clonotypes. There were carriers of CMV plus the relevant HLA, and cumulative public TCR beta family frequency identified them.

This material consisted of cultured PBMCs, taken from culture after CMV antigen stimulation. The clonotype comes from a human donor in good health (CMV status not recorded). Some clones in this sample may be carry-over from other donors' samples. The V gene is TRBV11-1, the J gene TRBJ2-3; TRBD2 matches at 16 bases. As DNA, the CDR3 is TGTGCCAGCAGCCCCCCCGGGACTAGCGGGAGGGGAAATACGCAGTATTTT. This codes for CASSPPGTSGRGNTQYF.